A single sample gave rise to the 19 T cell receptor beta chains below, sequenced in a study of T-cell memory formation after mild COVID-19. TCRdb passed the 5' RACE reads through MiXCR, listing each CDR3 protein once. This sample yields some 270,000 distinct CDR3 sequences, of which 15% are seen a single time; more than 2% belongs to the top ten. Sequenced material: PBMCs or a T cell subset sorted from them (not recorded which). Every receptor here comes from an adult woman who had mild COVID-19 (a few samples of this study predate the infection). Cell type and time point are not known.

V is TRBV10-3 and J is TRBJ2-7, with 8 bases aligning to TRBD1. V was pared by 5 bases and J by 5 bases, with 8 bases of the junction left unmatched. The CDR3 is made up of 14 amino acids. CDR1 ENHRY and CDR2 SYGVKD come from the germline V gene. CDR3 nucleotides: TGTGCCATCAGTACCGGGACAGGAGCCGACGAGCAGTACTTC. It is translated as CAISTGTGADEQYF.

This rearrangement joins TRBV21-1 to TRBJ2-2; the table gives TRBD2 as D, unverified against the DNA. TRBV21-1 is a pseudogene. This CDR3 has 17 residues. The CDR3: CASSKGASGTHTGELFF. CDR3 nucleotides: TGTGCCAGCAGCAAAGGGGCCAGCGGGACCCACACCGGGGAGCTGTTTTTT.

The V call is TRBV6-2 or TRBV6-3, the J call TRBJ2-7; D is tentatively TRBD1 or TRBD2 (6 bases each). The CDR3 contains 15 residues. Germline assignment: CDR1 MNHEY and CDR2 SVGEGT. V lost 2 bases and J 0 bases, leaving 11 bases between the germline ends. The CDR3 spells CASSYRGRLSYEQYF. CDR3 nucleotides: TGTGCCAGCAGTTACCGGGGGCGGCTCTCCTACGAGCAGTACTTC.

V is TRBV7-8 and J is TRBJ2-2; D may be TRBD1 (6 bases). Trimming pared 7 bases from V and 7 bases from J, leaving 16 bases between. The CDR3 runs 14 residues. Germline values: CDR1 SGHVS, CDR2 FQNEAQ. The CDR3 spells CASTPQGSVGELFF. The DNA for the CDR3 is TGTGCCAGCACGCCACAGGGTAGCGTCGGGGAGCTGTTTTTT.

This chain uses TRBV7-3 with TRBJ2-7, with TRBD1 matching 7 bases. V lost 0 bases, J lost 1 base, and 3 bases stayed unmatched. Germline V gene sequence: CDR1 SGHTA, CDR2 FQGTGA. This CDR3 region has 15 residues. The CDR3 DNA reads TGTGCCAGCAGCTTAACGGGACAGCCTTCCTACGAGCAGTACTTC. Encoded protein: CASSLTGQPSYEQYF.

The chain links TRBV20-1 to TRBJ2-1; TRBD2 matches at 14 bases. Germline CDR1 DFQATT, CDR2 SNEGSKA (reference sequence). This CDR3 spans 15 amino acids. The ends lost 5 bases at V and 4 bases at J; junction bases unmatched: 4. Written as DNA, the CDR3 is TGCAGTGCTCCGGGACTAGCGGGAGTTTACAATGAGCAGTTCTTC. Residues: CSAPGLAGVYNEQFF.

The chain couples TRBV7-9 to TRBJ2-1; 9 positions agree with TRBD2. This CDR3 comprises 18 residues. Germline V CDR1 and CDR2: SEHNR, FQNEAQ (reference sequence). The junction had 16 bases not matched to a gene; V was cut back by 1 base and J by 9 bases. This CDR3 reads CASSLGGGRAKVRGEQFF. Written as DNA, the CDR3 is TGTGCCAGCAGCTTAGGCGGCGGGAGGGCCAAAGTACGGGGTGAGCAGTTCTTC.

Only a few counts were recorded for this clonotype. V and J are TRBV11-2 and TRBJ2-7, with TRBD2 as a possible D gene (7 bases). CDR1 SGHAT and CDR2 FQNNGV come from the germline V gene. The CDR3 is 14 amino acids. V lost 7 bases and J 2 bases, leaving 15 bases between the germline ends. The CDR3 coding sequence is TGTGCCAGCACCCCAACAGGGAGGGCCTACGAGCAGTACTTC. It specifies CASTPTGRAYEQYF.

The J gene is TRBJ2-5, the V gene TRBV4-1, with D unclear. This CDR3 has 14 residues. V lost 1 base, J lost 2 bases, and 8 bases lay in between. Germline V gene lookup returns CDR1 MGHRA and CDR2 YSYEKL. The CDR3: CASSQVGKQETQYF. The DNA of the CDR3 is TGCGCCAGCAGCCAAGTGGGGAAGCAAGAGACCCAGTACTTC.

There are a few counts of this clonotype. The rearrangement links TRBV20-1 to TRBJ2-3; the D gene is possibly TRBD2 (6 bases). Trimming pared 4 bases from V and 5 bases from J, leaving 13 bases between. CDR1 is DFQATT, CDR2 SNEGSKA, per germline (reference sequence). This CDR3 comprises 13 residues. CDR3 nucleotides: TGCAGTGCTATTGTGAGACTAGGAGATACGCAGTATTTT. Translating it yields CSAIVRLGDTQYF.

This chain links TRBV7-3 with TRBJ1-1; no clear D gene. The germline CDR1 and CDR2 sequences are SGHTA and FQGTGA. This CDR3 has 14 residues. Trimming took 5 bases from V and 0 from J, leaving 10 bases between them. The CDR3 protein is CASSDGVMNTEAFF. The CDR3 nucleotides read TGTGCCAGCAGCGACGGAGTAATGAACACTGAAGCTTTCTTT.

The J gene is TRBJ2-2, the V gene TRBV29-1; D is unclear. Germline CDR1 reads SQVTM; CDR2 reads ANQGSEA. The V end lost 0 bases, the J end lost 6 bases, and 11 bases lay between the germline ends. This CDR3 contains 14 residues. CDR3 loop: CSVEDAVSPGELFF. The CDR3 DNA sequence: TGCAGCGTTGAAGACGCAGTCTCACCCGGGGAGCTGTTTTTT.

This chain uses TRBV20-1 with TRBJ2-3; perhaps TRBD2 as D (6 bases). The ends were cut back, 8 bases at V and 2 bases at J, with 20 bases in the middle. The CDR3 extends over 15 amino acids. Germline-derived CDR1 and CDR2 are DFQATT and SNEGSKA (reference sequence). CDR3 nucleotide sequence: TGCAGTATGGGGGACTCCTTACGCCCCACAGATACGCAGTATTTT. This codes for CSMGDSLRPTDTQYF.

This clonotype has only a few counts. J is TRBJ2-1 and V is TRBV20-1; TRBD2 matches 7 bases. Germline values: CDR1 DFQATT, CDR2 SNEGSKA (reference sequence). J lost 7 bases, V lost 6 bases, and 6 bases had no gene match. The CDR3 runs to 12 residues. CDR3 loop: CSATREGNEQFF. The CDR3 nucleotides read TGCAGTGCAACAAGGGAGGGGAATGAGCAGTTCTTC.

The chain joins TRBV5-6 to TRBJ2-3; perhaps TRBD1 as D (6 bases). The germline gives CDR1 SGHDT, CDR2 YYEEEE. The V end lost 4 bases, the J end lost 3 bases, and 15 bases lay between the germline ends. The CDR3 loop spans 15 amino acids. The CDR3 sequence is CASSRPTGWTDTQYF. The CDR3 nucleotides are TGTGCCAGCAGCAGACCGACAGGATGGACAGATACGCAGTATTTT. Variable domain in full (rest from reference TRBV5-6 and TRBJ2-3): DAGVTQSPTHLIKTRGQQVTLRCSPKSGHDTVSWYQQALGQGPQFIFQYYEEEERQRGNFPDRFSGHQFPNYSSELNVNALLLGDSALYLCASSRPTGWTDTQYFGPGTRLTVL.

The chain employs TRBV4-2 and TRBJ2-7, with D possibly matching TRBD2 (6 bases). The V end lost 1 base, the J end lost 3 bases, and 13 bases lay between the germline ends. CDR1 is LGHNA, CDR2 YNFKEQ, per germline. The CDR3 runs to 15 residues. The CDR3: CASSQAGGVNYEQYF. In DNA form, the CDR3 reads TGTGCCAGCAGCCAAGCGGGCGGGGTAAACTACGAGCAGTACTTC.

This clonotype was recorded a few times. The chain uses TRBV7-9 and TRBJ2-7, with 10 bases lining up with TRBD2. The CDR3 contains 15 residues. Looked up from germline, CDR1 is SEHNR and CDR2 is FQNEAQ (reference sequence). Trimming removed 4 bases from V and 3 bases from J; junction bases left unmatched: 6. CDR3 in amino acids: CASSSPLAGVYEQYF. The CDR3 DNA follows: TGTGCCAGCAGCTCGCCCCTAGCGGGAGTCTACGAGCAGTACTTC.

This clonotype was picked up a small number of times. The rearrangement joins TRBV7-6 to TRBJ2-1, with D hard to call. CDR3 size: 13 residues. Per germline, CDR1 SGHVS and CDR2 FNYEAQ. The V gene lost 5 bases and the J gene lost 5 bases, with 10 bases spanning the gap. CDR3 DNA: TGTGCCAGCAGCCCAAAGCCGAACAATGAGCAGTTCTTC. Amino acid sequence: CASSPKPNNEQFF.

This clonotype was seen many times. J is TRBJ1-5 and V is TRBV20-1, with TRBD1 identical over 8 bases. V shed 5 bases and J 1 base; nucleotides not matched to a gene: 7. The CDR3 consists of 15 residues. Per germline, CDR1 DFQATT and CDR2 SNEGSKA (reference sequence). The CDR3 nucleotides read TGCAGTGCTCCCCCCGGACAGGGAAGCAATCAGCCCCAGCATTTT. Translation: CSAPPGQGSNQPQHF.